This T cell receptor (beta chain) is drawn from a study of shared clonotypes between healthy human individuals. Study outcomes and limitations: The study sampled only blood, and tissue repertoires likely differ. Relative to their counterparts shared across all four donors, non-shared clonotypes exhibited diminished generation probabilities.

The test was conducted at deep level. Sequenced by immunoSEQ multiplex PCR; TCRdb stores in-frame clones only, minus some. The data hold about 1,900,000 clones, with 85% to 95% observed a single time. Comment on this clone: Its antigen is not identified.

Only CD45RO-negative cells positively selected for CCR7 counted as naive CD8 cells, so terminally differentiated effector memory CD45RA+ cells were excluded. The origin of this receptor is a man younger than 35 in good health. The sequencing input was naive CD8+ T cells sorted from blood.

The CDR3 reads CASSVPGQYNSPLHF. In DNA, the CDR3 is TGTGCCAGCAGTGTGCCGGGACAGTATAATTCACCCCTCCACTTT. The chain carries TRBV2 and TRBJ1-6; 7 bases are shared with TRBD1. The germline CDR1 and CDR2 sequences are SNHLY and FYNNEI. This CDR3 region has 15 residues. Germline trimming cut 4 bases from V and 4 bases from J; bases unmatched to any gene: 4.